These 27 T cell receptor beta chains were all obtained from the same sample, sequenced in a study of T cells in Graves' hyperthyroidism and ophthalmopathy. RNA transcripts provided the source from which TCR beta CDR3 regions were amplified. The TCR CDR3 first-round RT-PCR relied on the HTBI primer set. Each CDR3 protein is one row after TCRdb ran MiXCR on the multiplex PCR reads. The data contain some 740,000 distinct CDR3 sequences, 12% to 15% of them seen just once; the ten biggest clones take up roughly a tenth. Sequenced input: blood. These receptors originate from a woman aged 18-29 years with Graves' hyperthyroidism.

This clonotype was counted many times. The rearrangement uses TRBV28 and TRBJ1-2, with D hard to call. The V end lost 7 bases, the J end lost 6 bases, and 15 bases lay between the germline ends. The CDR3 is made up of 13 amino acids. The germline V gene has CDR1 MDHEN and CDR2 SYDVKM. The CDR3 loop is CASTTPALHGYTF. In DNA form, the CDR3 reads TGTGCCAGCACGACACCCGCATTACATGGCTACACCTTC.

Worth noting for this clonotype: With a much larger clone just one base away, this may be a read error. This chain joins TRBV30 and TRBJ2-7; D is undetermined. CDR1 and CDR2 (germline): GTSNPN, SVGIG (reference sequence). The CDR3 consists of 12 residues. The V gene lost 0 bases and the J gene lost 7 bases, with 10 bases spanning the gap. The CDR3 protein is CAWSVTLGEQYF. The CDR3 DNA reads TGTGCCTGGAGTGTAACCCTTGGTGAGCAGTACTTC.

Here the CDR3 reads CASSPTPTPPEDEQFF. CDR3 bases: TGTGCCAGCAGTCCAACACCTACCCCCCCCGAGGATGAGCAGTTCTTC. The rearrangement links TRBV6-1 to TRBJ2-1; D unclear. Germline CDR1 reads MNHNS; CDR2 reads SASEGT. V lost 5 bases and J 8 bases, leaving 22 bases between the germline ends. CDR3 length equals 16 residues.

This clonotype has just a few counts. V is TRBV5-1 and J is TRBJ2-4, with a possible D match to TRBD2 (5 bases). This CDR3 comprises 15 residues. Germline values: CDR1 SGHRS, CDR2 YFSETQ. V was cut by 4 bases and J by 1 base, with 12 bases left in between. The CDR3: CASSPGLLAKNIQYF. Written as DNA, the CDR3 is TGCGCCAGCAGCCCCGGACTCCTCGCCAAAAACATTCAGTACTTC. The full variable domain, with the rest looked up from reference TRBV5-1 and TRBJ2-4, is KAGVTQTPRYLIKTRGQQVTLSCSPISGHRSVSWYQQTPGQGLQFLFEYFSETQRNKGNFPGRFSGRQFSNSRSEMNVSTLELGDSALYLCASSPGLLAKNIQYFGAGTRLSVL.

This clonotype was observed a few times. The J gene is TRBJ1-2, the V gene TRBV6-1; D may be TRBD1 (5 bases). V lost 3 bases, J lost 4 bases, and 9 bases lay in between. The CDR3 runs 13 residues. Germline V gives CDR1 MNHNS, CDR2 SASEGT. DNA of the CDR3: TGTGCCAGCAGTGACGGGACCTCCTATGGCTACACCTTC. Its protein is CASSDGTSYGYTF.

This clonotype was counted many times. This chain connects TRBV7-9 to TRBJ2-7, with D maybe TRBD2 (6 bases). The CDR3 spans 15 residues. V shed 5 bases and J shed 1 base, with 15 bases lying between them. Germline CDR1 is SEHNR and CDR2 is FQNEAQ (reference sequence). In DNA form, the CDR3 reads TGTGCCAGCAGCCTTGCTCCGGGACTTTCCTACGAGCAGTACTTC. It specifies CASSLAPGLSYEQYF.

This clonotype occurred many times. The gene calls are TRBV6-2 or TRBV6-3 and TRBJ2-1, with D perhaps TRBD1 or TRBD2 (6 bases each). V lost 1 base and J lost 6, with 7 bases in between. CDR1 and CDR2 (germline): MNHEY, SVGEGT. This CDR3 has 13 residues. The CDR3 bases are TGTGCCAGCAGTTACTGGGGGGCCAATGAGCAGTTCTTC. The encoded protein is CASSYWGANEQFF.

This clonotype was detected ten times or more. V is TRBV7-9 and J is TRBJ2-7, with D perhaps TRBD2 (6 bases). Germline V gives CDR1 SEHNR, CDR2 FQNEAQ (reference sequence). V shed 4 bases and J shed 2 bases, with 12 bases lying between them. The CDR3 is 14 amino acids. The CDR3 spells CASSYSGGTYEQYF. The CDR3 DNA is TGTGCCAGCAGCTATAGCGGAGGAACCTACGAGCAGTACTTC.

Comment on this clonotype: A much larger clone is a single base away; this may be a read error. The chain is built from TRBV2 and TRBJ2-7; 8 bases are a match to TRBD1. Trimming removed 11 bases from V and 4 bases from J; junction bases left unmatched: 7. The CDR3 loop spans 12 amino acids. Germline CDR1 SNHLY, CDR2 FYNNEI. The CDR3 region is CAGLQGAYEQYF. CDR3 sequence (DNA): TGTGCCGGCCTTCAGGGGGCGTACGAGCAGTACTTC.

This clonotype was counted at least ten times. The V and J genes are TRBV7-3 and TRBJ2-3, with D maybe TRBD1 (6 bases). CDR1 and CDR2 (germline): SGHTA, FQGTGA. Trimming took 4 bases from V and 6 from J, leaving 14 bases between them. There are 14 residues in the CDR3. The CDR3, as DNA: TGTGCCAGCAGCTCAGGGGACCTCGGGGATACGCAGTATTTT. Its protein product is CASSSGDLGDTQYF.

This clonotype was seen many times. J is TRBJ2-7 and V is TRBV5-1, with D perhaps matching TRBD1 (5 bases). CDR3 length: 17 residues. Per germline, CDR1 SGHRS and CDR2 YFSETQ. V was cut by 1 base and J by 5 bases, with 22 bases left in between. The CDR3 spells CASSLWGGRYRADEQYF. Here the CDR3 DNA reads TGCGCCAGCAGCTTGTGGGGCGGAAGGTATAGGGCCGACGAGCAGTACTTC.

This sequence joins TRBV7-8 and TRBJ2-1, with 8 bases that match TRBD2. Germline V gene sequence: CDR1 SGHVS, CDR2 FQNEAQ. The CDR3 spans 14 residues. The V gene end was trimmed by 3 bases and the J gene end by 6 bases; junction bases not matched to a gene: 4. Here the CDR3 reads CASSFIAGTNEQFF. The DNA of the CDR3 is TGTGCCAGCAGCTTCATAGCGGGAACCAATGAGCAGTTCTTC. The full variable domain, with the rest looked up from reference TRBV7-8 and TRBJ2-1, is GAGVSQSPRYKVAKRGQDVALRCDPISGHVSLFWYQQALGQGPEFLTYFQNEAQLDKSGLPSDRFFAERPEGSVSTLKIQRTQQEDSAVYLCASSFIAGTNEQFFGPGTRLTVL.

The CDR3 protein is CATSELGLDPQFF. For the CDR3, the DNA is TGTGCCACCAGTGAACTCGGACTAGATCCCCAGTTCTTC. The chain uses TRBV24-1 and TRBJ2-1, with 7 bases identical to TRBD2. The CDR3 length is 13 residues. Per germline, CDR1 KGHDR and CDR2 SFDVKD. V lost 4 bases to trimming and J lost 13 bases; unmatched junction nucleotides: 9.

This clonotype was detected many times. The chain has TRBV3-1 and TRBJ2-7; TRBD2 matches 13 bases. The length of the CDR3 is 16 residues. The V segment lost 7 bases and the J segment 2 bases; nucleotides outside the gene matches: 8. Germline V gene lookup returns CDR1 LGHDT and CDR2 YNNKEL (reference sequence). The CDR3 loop is CASMGIGTSGAYEQYF. Written as DNA, the CDR3 is TGTGCCAGCATGGGGATCGGGACTAGCGGGGCCTACGAGCAGTACTTC.

Many counts were recorded for this clonotype. The J gene is TRBJ2-7, the V gene TRBV15; the D call may be TRBD1 or TRBD2 (5 bases each). Trimming removed 2 bases from V and 2 bases from J, with 10 bases in between. Germline V gene lookup returns CDR1 LNHNV and CDR2 YYDKDF (reference sequence). The CDR3 extends over 14 amino acids. The CDR3 region is CATSRLPGPYEQYF. The DNA for the CDR3 is TGTGCCACCAGCAGACTCCCGGGACCCTACGAGCAGTACTTC.

This clonotype has only a few counts. The chain couples TRBV4-1 to TRBJ1-2; 8 bases map to TRBD1. Germline V gene data show CDR1 as MGHRA and CDR2 as YSYEKL. V lost 1 base, J lost 5 bases, and 9 bases stayed unmatched. This CDR3 is 16 amino acids long. The CDR3 nucleotides read TGCGCCAGCAGCCAAGGCCAGGGGGCGAAAGGGTATGGCTACACCTTC. Its translation: CASSQGQGAKGYGYTF.

The chain uses TRBV18 and TRBJ2-7; 8 nucleotides align to TRBD2. This CDR3 contains 15 residues. Germline V gives CDR1 KGHSH, CDR2 LQKENI. J lost 5 bases, V lost 2 bases, and 8 bases had no gene match. CDR3: CASSPTSGSSHEQYF. The CDR3 coding sequence is TGTGCCAGCTCACCAACGAGCGGGAGTTCCCACGAGCAGTACTTC. Combining the CDR3 with reference TRBV18 and TRBJ2-7 gives the whole variable domain NAGVMQNPRHLVRRRGQEARLRCSPMKGHSHVYWYRQLPEEGLKFMVYLQKENIIDESGMPKERFSAEFPKEGPSILRIQQVVRGDSAAYFCASSPTSGSSHEQYFGPGTRLTVT.

This clonotype was recorded at least ten times. The chain uses TRBV7-3 and TRBJ2-1, with TRBD1 identical over 11 bases. V was pared by 5 bases and J by 4 bases, with 7 bases of the junction left unmatched. The germline gives CDR1 SGHTA, CDR2 FQGTGA. This CDR3 spans 16 amino acids. The DNA for the CDR3 is TGTGCCAGCAGCCCCCGGACAGGGGGCGATTACAATGAGCAGTTCTTC. Protein: CASSPRTGGDYNEQFF.

This clonotype has at least ten counts. The gene calls are TRBV18 and TRBJ2-7; D is unresolved. V gave up 2 bases and J gave up 5 bases, with 10 bases separating them. In germline, CDR1 is KGHSH, CDR2 LQKENI. The CDR3 runs to 13 residues. The CDR3 is CASSPMVGDEQYF. The CDR3 nucleotides read TGTGCCAGCTCACCAATGGTCGGCGACGAGCAGTACTTC.

As concerns this clonotype: A much larger clone differs from this one at a single base, so this may be a read error. J is TRBJ1-1 and V is TRBV11-3; D is uncertain. The V and J ends lost 7 bases and 6 bases respectively, with 15 bases between them. The germline V gene encodes CDR1 SGHNT and CDR2 YENEEA. CDR3 length: 13 amino acids. DNA for the CDR3: TGTGCCAGCAACTCCTCCTGGGCGTCTGAAGCTTTCTTT. Its protein product is CASNSSWASEAFF.

This clonotype occurred a few times. J is TRBJ2-3 and V is TRBV7-9; D might be TRBD2 (7 bases). Trimming removed 0 bases from V and 8 bases from J, with 15 bases in between. Germline V gene sequence: CDR1 SEHNR, CDR2 FQNEAQ (reference sequence). CDR3 length: 15 amino acids. CDR3 amino acids: CASSLALGGRGTQYF. CDR3 nucleotide sequence: TGTGCCAGCAGCTTAGCGCTGGGGGGGCGCGGTACGCAGTATTTT.

This clonotype was counted many times. CDR3 bases: TGTGCCAGCAGTTCCCCGACGGAGAGCTCCTACGAGCAGTACTTC. It encodes CASSSPTESSYEQYF. The gene calls are TRBV28 and TRBJ2-7; D not resolved. Germline assignment: CDR1 MDHEN and CDR2 SYDVKM. This CDR3 has 15 amino acids. V was cut by 4 bases and J by 0 bases, with 13 bases left in between.

The V and J genes are TRBV12-5 and TRBJ2-7; no definite D call. The germline V and J ends were trimmed by 9 bases and 0 bases, with 21 bases remaining between them. The germline CDR1 and CDR2 sequences are LGHNT and FRNRAP. This CDR3 is 16 amino acids long. CDR3 nucleotide sequence: TGTGCTAGGGACCCACCCTTCCCGACGAGCTCCTACGAGCAGTACTTC. Translating it yields CARDPPFPTSSYEQYF.

This clonotype was counted ten times or more. The chain is built from TRBV28 and TRBJ2-3; the match to TRBD2 covers 9 bases. The V gene end was trimmed by 2 bases and the J gene end by 2 bases; junction bases not matched to a gene: 2. The CDR3 covers 15 residues. Germline CDR1 and CDR2: MDHEN and SYDVKM. For the CDR3, the DNA is TGTGCCAGCAGTTTACTAGCGGGACTCACAGATACGCAGTATTTT. Translation gives CASSLLAGLTDTQYF.

The rearrangement joins TRBV20-1 to TRBJ1-2; a possible D gene is TRBD1 (6 bases). Germline CDR1 DFQATT, CDR2 SNEGSKA (reference sequence). This CDR3 region has 13 residues. Trimming pared 2 bases from V and 3 bases from J, leaving 10 bases between. CDR3 sequence reads: CSARQGIYYGYTF. In DNA form, the CDR3 reads TGCAGTGCTAGACAGGGGATTTACTATGGCTACACCTTC.

This clonotype was detected ten times or more. This chain connects TRBV27 to TRBJ2-3; 7 positions agree with TRBD1. The CDR3 extends over 15 amino acids. The V and J ends lost 6 bases and 6 bases, in that order; junction bases with no gene match: 12. Germline CDR1 reads MNHEY; CDR2 reads SMNVEV (reference sequence). In nucleotides, the CDR3 is TGTGCCAGCAGCCGGACAGGATACGGGGCGGATACGCAGTATTTT. It is translated as CASSRTGYGADTQYF.

This clonotype was observed once. The V gene is TRBV13, the J gene TRBJ2-2; no definite D call. The CDR3 contains 13 residues. Deletions cut 7 bases from V and 2 bases from J, with 8 bases between. Germline V gene lookup returns CDR1 PRHDT and CDR2 FYEKMQ (reference sequence). The DNA of the CDR3 is TGTGCCAGCAAACAGCTTAACACCGGGGAGCTGTTTTTT. Encoded protein: CASKQLNTGELFF. Full variable domain (outside the CDR3, taken from reference TRBV13 and TRBJ2-2): AAGVIQSPRHLIKEKRETATLKCYPIPRHDTVYWYQQGPGQDPQFLISFYEKMQSDKGSIPDRFSAQQFSDYHSELNMSSLELGDSALYFCASKQLNTGELFFGEGSRLTVL.